This paragraph reports one T cell receptor (beta chain). The target of this receptor is not known. No per-base quality is available; no much larger clone lies one base away. These data originate in a study of T cell changes during pregnancy in multiple sclerosis (dated by TCRdb to between 2017 and 2020). In terms of the full investigation: The study examined how the T cell repertoire changed over the course of pregnancy in women with multiple sclerosis.

Preparation of the library involved the immunoSEQ multiplex PCR assay. TCRdb retrieved this table from immuneACCESS and kept in-frame rearrangements only. Not all clones are present; in checked studies, unresolved V genes account for under half, and no reason is known for the remainder. Counted in this sample were approximately 83,000 clones; about 94% of them appeared once. Less than 2.5% of the sample is taken by the ten largest. The sample in question was peripheral blood, obtained in the third trimester of pregnancy. This TCR was sampled from a female donor with multiple sclerosis, enrolled in a pregnancy study.

In nucleotide form, the sequence is TGTGCCAGCAGTTACCGGACAGGGGCCTACGAGCAGTACTTC. The resulting protein is CASSYRTGAYEQYF. The chain uses TRBV6-6 and TRBJ2-7, and TRBD1 aligns with 9 junction nucleotides. V is pruned by 2 bases and J by 2 bases, leaving 1 base of the junction without a gene match. From cysteine to phenylalanine, the CDR3 is 14 amino acids long. CDR3 DNA is the only sequence kept; it has 42 bases, read in frame from the first base. The germline V gene (reference sequence) sets CDR1 to MNHNY and CDR2 to SVGAGI.